A single sample gave rise to the 26 T cell receptor beta chains below, sequenced in a study of blood T cell repertoires in COVID-19. Assay used: immunoSEQ multiplex PCR; TCRdb lists only in-frame clones, some missing. The data hold some 110,000 clones, with approximately 82% observed a single time. The specimen was peripheral blood. The receptors were gathered from a man in his sixties or seventies with active or convalescent COVID-19.

The CDR3 loop is CASRDAARGFMTGELFF. CDR3 nucleotide sequence: TGTGCCAGCAGGGACGCAGCAAGGGGTTTCATGACCGGGGAGCTGTTTTTT. The chain recombines TRBV3-1 (or the pseudogene TRBV3-2) with TRBJ2-2; tentatively, D is TRBD1 (5 bases). Germline CDR1 reads LGHDT; CDR2 reads YNNKEL (reference sequence). This CDR3 has 17 amino acids. Trimming removed 6 bases at V and 5 bases at J, with 22 bases between.

The V call is TRBV30, the J call TRBJ1-2; 7 nucleotides line up with TRBD1. Germline V gene data show CDR1 as GTSNPN and CDR2 as SVGIG (reference sequence). The CDR3 length is 14 residues. Unmatched junction bases numbered 17, after V lost 8 bases and J lost 8 bases. CDR3 coding DNA: TGTGCCCAAAAGACAGGGAAGGGGCTTGGGGGCTACACCTTC. Protein product: CAQKTGKGLGGYTF.

The V and J genes are TRBV6-5 and TRBJ2-7, with D tentatively TRBD2 (5 bases). This CDR3 has 13 amino acids. Germline CDR1 and CDR2: MNHEY and SVGAGI. The germline V and J ends were trimmed by 6 bases and 3 bases, with 12 bases remaining between them. CDR3 amino acids: CASRLGLNYEQYF. The CDR3 bases are TGTGCCAGCAGATTAGGACTGAACTACGAGCAGTACTTC.

V usage is TRBV6-5 and J usage is TRBJ2-3; D perhaps matches TRBD2 (5 bases). The V gene's germline CDR1 is MNHEY and CDR2 SVGAGI. The CDR3 extends over 15 amino acids. Trimming took 6 bases from V and 5 from J, leaving 18 bases between them. In nucleotides, the CDR3 is TGTGCCAGCAGACCAACCACTTCGGGAAGAGATACGCAGTATTTT. Protein product: CASRPTTSGRDTQYF.

The chain has TRBV19 and TRBJ1-5; D gene uncertain. The germline CDR1 and CDR2 sequences are LNHDA and SQIVND (reference sequence). This CDR3 is 15 amino acids long. V gave up 3 bases and J gave up 1 base, with 10 bases separating them. The CDR3 DNA reads TGTGCCAGTAGTATGTTGGGCCAAAGCAATCAGCCCCAGCATTTT. Protein: CASSMLGQSNQPQHF.

This clone was recorded once. V usage is TRBV7-9 and J usage is TRBJ1-2, with D possibly being TRBD1 (5 bases). CDR3 length equals 11 residues. V was cut by 5 bases and J by 8 bases, with 9 bases left in between. Germline V gene sequence: CDR1 SEHNR, CDR2 FQNEAQ (reference sequence). CDR3 region: CASSASGGYTF. The CDR3 DNA reads as TGTGCCAGCAGCGCTTCAGGGGGCTACACCTTC. Full variable domain (outside the CDR3, taken from reference TRBV7-9 and TRBJ1-2): DTGVSQNPRHKITKRGQNVTFRCDPISEHNRLYWYRQTLGQGPEFLTYFQNEAQLEKSRLLSDRFSAERPKGSFSTLEIQRTEQGDSAMYLCASSASGGYTFGSGTRLTVV.

The chain has TRBV27 and TRBJ2-1; tentatively, D is TRBD2 (6 bases). Per the germline V gene, CDR1 is MNHEY and CDR2 is SMNVEV (reference sequence). The V and J ends lost 3 bases and 0 bases respectively, with 12 bases between them. The CDR3 is 16 residues long. This CDR3 reads CASSLVSGVSYNEQFF. In DNA form, the CDR3 reads TGTGCCAGCAGTTTGGTGTCGGGAGTCTCCTACAATGAGCAGTTCTTC.

The chain recombines TRBV7-2 with TRBJ1-6; tentatively, D is TRBD1 (6 bases). V lost 5 bases and J lost 9, with 14 bases in between. The CDR3 is 14 residues long. Germline values: CDR1 SGHTA, CDR2 FQGNSA. CDR3 loop: CASSLSDSSSPLHF. CDR3 bases: TGTGCCAGCAGCCTGTCGGACAGCTCTTCACCCCTCCACTTT.

The CDR3 sequence is CAWSSGTGANVLTF. The CDR3 DNA reads TGTGCCTGGAGCTCAGGGACTGGGGCCAACGTCCTGACTTTC. The chain employs TRBV30 and TRBJ2-6, with a tentative D call TRBD1 (5 bases). This CDR3 contains 14 residues. Germline values: CDR1 GTSNPN, CDR2 SVGIG (reference sequence). V lost 3 bases and J 2 bases, leaving 8 bases between the germline ends.

V usage is TRBV27 and J usage is TRBJ1-1; 7 bases are a match to TRBD1. The CDR3 has 15 residues. V shed 6 bases, J shed 0 bases, and the junction held 7 bases outside the gene matches. The germline V gene has CDR1 MNHEY and CDR2 SMNVEV (reference sequence). CDR3 in amino acids: CASRRGTDLNTEAFF. Written as DNA, the CDR3 is TGTGCCAGCAGACGCGGGACAGATTTGAACACTGAAGCTTTCTTT.

This chain joins TRBV3-1 (or the pseudogene TRBV3-2) and TRBJ2-1; 8 nucleotides line up with TRBD1. The ends lost 1 base at V and 6 bases at J; junction bases unmatched: 5. Per the germline V gene, CDR1 is LGHDT and CDR2 is YNNKEL (reference sequence). CDR3 length equals 15 residues. The CDR3 DNA sequence: TGTGCCAGCAGCCAAGGCGGCAGGGGGCGCAATGAGCAGTTCTTC. The encoded protein is CASSQGGRGRNEQFF.

J is TRBJ1-4 and V is TRBV19; a weak D match, TRBD1 (6 bases). CDR3 length equals 15 residues. Looked up from germline, CDR1 is LNHDA and CDR2 is SQIVND (reference sequence). V was cut by 4 bases and J by 3 bases, with 12 bases left in between. CDR3 residues: CASSRGLGANEKLFF. The CDR3 DNA reads as TGTGCCAGTAGTAGGGGGCTAGGGGCTAATGAAAAACTGTTTTTT. The variable domain in full, completed from reference TRBV19 and TRBJ1-4, reads DGGITQSPKYLFRKEGQNVTLSCEQNLNHDAMYWYRQDPGQGLRLIYYSQIVNDFQKGDIAEGYSVSREKKESFPLTVTSAQKNPTAFYLCASSRGLGANEKLFFGSGTQLSVL.

This chain uses TRBV19 with TRBJ2-4; TRBD1 agrees at 9 bases. This CDR3 region has 18 residues. Trimming removed 9 bases from V and 0 bases from J; junction bases left unmatched: 15. Per germline, CDR1 LNHDA and CDR2 SQIVND (reference sequence). CDR3 sequence reads: CASDPDRGGGVAKNIQYF. The CDR3 DNA is TGTGCCAGCGACCCGGACAGGGGTGGAGGGGTAGCCAAAAACATTCAGTACTTC.

The V gene is TRBV6-5, the J gene TRBJ1-3, with 9 bases identical to TRBD1. The germline V gene encodes CDR1 MNHEY and CDR2 SVGAGI. The CDR3 runs 14 residues. J lost 7 bases, V lost 6 bases, and 7 bases had no gene match. CDR3 sequence reads: CASSKPGQGNTIYF. CDR3 DNA: TGTGCCAGCAGCAAGCCGGGACAGGGTAACACCATATATTTT.

The chain carries TRBV19 and TRBJ1-2; the D gene is possibly TRBD1 (5 bases). V was cut by 4 bases and J by 4 bases, with 10 bases left in between. Germline V gives CDR1 LNHDA, CDR2 SQIVND (reference sequence). The CDR3 loop spans 13 amino acids. The CDR3 DNA reads as TGTGCCAGTAGTAAGCAGGGCAGCTATGGCTACACCTTC. Protein product: CASSKQGSYGYTF.

This clone is a singleton in its sample. The chain employs TRBV7-3 and TRBJ1-5; D is perhaps TRBD1 (6 bases). V was clipped by 2 bases and J by 3 bases, with 17 bases between them. The V gene's germline CDR1 is SGHTA and CDR2 FQGTGA. The CDR3 runs to 17 residues. CDR3 bases: TGTGCCAGCAGCTTATTGGGTAAAGGACAGTTCAATCAGCCCCAGCATTTT. Its translation is CASSLLGKGQFNQPQHF.

This rearrangement joins TRBV13 to TRBJ1-2; D is perhaps TRBD1 (6 bases). Deletions cut 0 bases from V and 8 bases from J, with 13 bases between. This CDR3 contains 14 residues. Germline loops: CDR1 PRHDT, CDR2 FYEKMQ (reference sequence). CDR3 nucleotides: TGTGCCAGCAGCTTAGGGACAGGTACCTTCGGCTACACCTTC. Translating it yields CASSLGTGTFGYTF. The variable domain in full, with the rest retrieved from reference TRBV13 and TRBJ1-2, is AAGVIQSPRHLIKEKRETATLKCYPIPRHDTVYWYQQGPGQDPQFLISFYEKMQSDKGSIPDRFSAQQFSDYHSELNMSSLELGDSALYFCASSLGTGTFGYTFGSGTRLTVV.

The CDR3 region is CASSDLPGSSYEQYF. The CDR3 DNA sequence: TGTGCCAGCAGTGATTTGCCGGGTTCTTCCTACGAGCAGTACTTC. This chain uses TRBV6-1 with TRBJ2-7; D is unresolved. The CDR3 covers 15 residues. The V gene lost 3 bases and the J gene lost 1 base, with 13 bases spanning the gap. Germline loops: CDR1 MNHNS, CDR2 SASEGT.

The rearrangement uses TRBV24-1 and TRBJ2-3; 10 nucleotides match TRBD1. Germline V CDR1 and CDR2: KGHDR, SFDVKD. V was pared by 4 bases and J by 6 bases, with 6 bases of the junction left unmatched. The CDR3 runs to 15 residues. The CDR3 spells CATSDPGTGDDTQYF. CDR3 nucleotides: TGTGCCACCAGTGACCCCGGGACAGGGGACGATACGCAGTATTTT.

The gene calls are TRBV19 and TRBJ2-1; D gene uncertain. Germline V gene sequence: CDR1 LNHDA, CDR2 SQIVND (reference sequence). V shed 5 bases and J shed 0 bases, with 8 bases lying between them. The CDR3 is made up of 14 amino acids. CDR3 nucleotides: TGTGCCAGTAGTCTCCAGATCTCCTACAATGAGCAGTTCTTC. Amino acids: CASSLQISYNEQFF.

The chain uses TRBV19 and TRBJ1-3; TRBD1 might be the D (5 bases). In germline, CDR1 is LNHDA, CDR2 SQIVND (reference sequence). V lost 10 bases and J 1 base, leaving 11 bases between the germline ends. The CDR3 runs to 13 residues. CDR3 in amino acids: CATNDRSGNTIYF. The DNA for the CDR3 is TGTGCCACAAATGACAGATCTGGAAACACCATATATTTT.

The rearrangement joins TRBV6-5 to TRBJ2-7; perhaps TRBD2 as D (5 bases). V was pared by 0 bases and J by 6 bases, with 9 bases between. The CDR3 loop spans 13 amino acids. Per the germline V gene, CDR1 is MNHEY and CDR2 is SVGAGI. CDR3: CASSYSGSGEQYF. The CDR3 nucleotides read TGTGCCAGCAGTTACTCGGGGAGCGGCGAGCAGTACTTC.

The J gene is TRBJ1-1, the V gene TRBV21-1. TRBV21-1 is shown as a pseudogene. This CDR3 is built from 13 residues. The CDR3 reads CASSKERISEAFF. CDR3 in DNA: TGTGCCAGCAGCAAAGAGAGGATCAGTGAAGCTTTCTTT.

The gene calls are TRBV7-9 and TRBJ2-3, with TRBD2 matching 7 bases. The CDR3 sequence is 15 residues long. Unmatched junction bases numbered 5, after V lost 5 bases and J lost 0 bases. CDR1 SEHNR and CDR2 FQNEAQ come from the germline V gene (reference sequence). This CDR3 reads CASSIKAGSTDTQYF. CDR3 nucleotide sequence: TGTGCCAGCAGCATAAAAGCGGGAAGCACAGATACGCAGTATTTT.

This sequence joins TRBV20-1 and TRBJ1-1, with TRBD1 as a possible D gene (5 bases). There are 14 residues in the CDR3. CDR1 DFQATT and CDR2 SNEGSKA come from the germline V gene (reference sequence). V lost 3 bases, J lost 7 bases, and 18 bases lay in between. CDR3 region: CSASGAPPLGEAFF. CDR3 in DNA: TGCAGTGCTAGTGGGGCTCCTCCCCTGGGTGAAGCTTTCTTT.

The CDR3 coding sequence is TGTGCCAGCAGCCCGCACAGGCCCAAGACAGATACGCAGTATTTT. This gives the protein CASSPHRPKTDTQYF. This chain links TRBV7-3 with TRBJ2-3, with TRBD1 as a possible D gene (5 bases). Germline V CDR1 and CDR2: SGHTA, FQGTGA. Trimming took off 5 bases at V and 3 bases at J, with 15 bases between the two ends. The CDR3 runs to 15 residues.